The present T cell receptor (beta chain) was sequenced within a study of blood T cell repertoires in COVID-19. Overall study: Acute-phase and convalescent COVID-19 samples originated in the United States, Italy and Spain.

Participants reported their clinical history, and cohort assignment relied on those reports. The CDR3 covers 13 residues. Germline values: CDR1 LNHDA, CDR2 SQIVND (reference sequence). V lost 3 bases, J lost 7 bases, and 9 bases lay in between. As originally analysed: Estimation of nucleated cell counts relied on the amplification of reference gene primers. Only in-frame clones appear in the TCRdb table, and some are missing; sequencing was by immunoSEQ multiplex PCR. For V, J and clone size, that table is used; D and trimming come from the DNA. This table holds around 200,000 clones, about nine tenths found once.

The sequenced material came from PBMCs or T cells enriched from blood (not recorded which). V gene TRBV19 combines with J gene TRBJ1-4; D is uncertain. The receptor's source is a man between 18 and 29 years old with acute COVID-19. As DNA, the CDR3 is TGTGCCAGTAGTATTAGTATTGGTGAAAAACTGTTTTTT. Protein: CASSISIGEKLFF.